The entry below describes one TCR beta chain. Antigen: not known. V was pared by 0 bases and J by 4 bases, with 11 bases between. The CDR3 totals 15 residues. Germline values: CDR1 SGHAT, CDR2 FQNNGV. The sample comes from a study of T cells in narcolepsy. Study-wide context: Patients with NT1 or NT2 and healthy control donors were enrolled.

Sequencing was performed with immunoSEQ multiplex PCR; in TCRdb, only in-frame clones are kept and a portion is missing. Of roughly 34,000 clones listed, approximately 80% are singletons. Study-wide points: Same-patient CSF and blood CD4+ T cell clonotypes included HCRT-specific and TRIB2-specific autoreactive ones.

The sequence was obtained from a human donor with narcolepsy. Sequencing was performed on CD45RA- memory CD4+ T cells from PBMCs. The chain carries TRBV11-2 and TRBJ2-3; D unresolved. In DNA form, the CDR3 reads TGTGCCAGCAGCTTAGATCATGGGTTCGCAGATACGCAGTATTTT. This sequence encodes CASSLDHGFADTQYF.